The 20 T cell receptor beta chains listed next were all sequenced from one sample in a study of shared clonotypes between healthy human individuals. The assay was immunoSEQ multiplex PCR, and TCRdb's table has in-frame clones only and misses some. This table has around 1 million clones, about three quarters appearing once. The sample was memory CD4+ T cells sorted from blood. The subset here: CD45RA-negative fraction. The receptors derive from a young man in good health.

This clone was seen a single time. This chain uses TRBV10-3 with TRBJ2-5; TRBD1 agrees at 9 bases. Trimming took 0 bases from V and 4 from J; bases not matched to a gene: 6. Looked up from germline, CDR1 is ENHRY and CDR2 is SYGVKD. The CDR3 loop spans 16 amino acids. CDR3 amino acids: CAISESTGQGGETQYF. The CDR3 DNA reads as TGTGCCATCAGTGAGTCTACGGGACAGGGTGGAGAGACCCAGTACTTC.

V usage is TRBV28 and J usage is TRBJ2-7; tentatively, D is TRBD1 (5 bases). The CDR3 runs 14 residues. Trimming took off 3 bases at V and 0 bases at J, with 9 bases between the two ends. Germline V gene lookup returns CDR1 MDHEN and CDR2 SYDVKM. CDR3 in amino acids: CASSFDSFSYEQYF. In DNA form, the CDR3 reads TGTGCCAGCAGTTTCGACAGTTTCTCCTACGAGCAGTACTTC.

CDR3 sequence: CASNTRVSYNEQFF. The CDR3 region has the DNA TGTGCCAGCAATACTAGGGTATCCTACAATGAGCAGTTCTTC. The V and J genes are TRBV6-4 and TRBJ2-1; possibly TRBD2 for D (5 bases). The CDR3 runs to 14 residues. CDR1 is MRHNA, CDR2 SNTAGT, per germline. V lost 7 bases, J lost 1 base, and 11 bases lay in between.

This clone was seen once. The CDR3 sequence is CASSLGAQGSNQPQHF. The CDR3 DNA reads as TGTGCCAGCAGCTTAGGGGCTCAGGGTAGCAATCAGCCCCAGCATTTT. V usage is TRBV7-9 and J usage is TRBJ1-5; TRBD1 might be the D (5 bases). The CDR3 covers 16 residues. V gave up 1 base and J gave up 0 bases, with 10 bases separating them. Looked up from germline, CDR1 is SEHNR and CDR2 is FQNEAQ (reference sequence).

The CDR3 spells CASSDKAGGIQYF. The CDR3 DNA sequence: TGTGCCAGCAGTGACAAAGCGGGAGGCATTCAGTACTTC. The chain uses TRBV6-1 and TRBJ2-4, with 9 bases fitting TRBD2. Germline assignment: CDR1 MNHNS and CDR2 SASEGT. V was pared by 3 bases and J by 9 bases, with 3 bases of the junction left unmatched. The CDR3 consists of 13 residues.

This clone appeared many times. This chain uses TRBV2 with TRBJ1-1, with a weak D call TRBD1 (6 bases). There are 14 residues in the CDR3. Germline values: CDR1 SNHLY, CDR2 FYNNEI. Trimming pared 5 bases from V and 5 bases from J, leaving 15 bases between. CDR3 sequence reads: CASSSQGSRTEAFF. Written as DNA, the CDR3 is TGTGCCAGCAGTTCACAGGGAAGTCGGACTGAAGCTTTCTTT.

This rearrangement joins TRBV7-9 to TRBJ2-2, with D maybe TRBD2 (5 bases). CDR3 size: 16 residues. Germline lookup yields CDR1 SEHNR and CDR2 FQNEAQ (reference sequence). V lost 4 bases, J lost 5 bases, and 17 bases lay in between. CDR3 sequence reads: CASSSRREPRTGELFF. CDR3 DNA: TGTGCCAGCAGCTCTAGACGGGAACCTCGGACCGGGGAGCTGTTTTTT.

This chain joins TRBV29-1 and TRBJ1-1; weak D call: TRBD1 (6 bases). The CDR3 length is 14 residues. V was pared by 5 bases and J by 0 bases, with 13 bases between. The germline V gene encodes CDR1 SQVTM and CDR2 ANQGSEA. This chain's CDR3 is CSVRKDSLNTEAFF. The CDR3 nucleotides are TGCAGCGTTCGGAAGGACAGTTTGAACACTGAAGCTTTCTTT.

DNA of the CDR3: TGTGCCTGGAGGGAAGGGGGCGCATTCGAGGACACTGAAGCTTTCTTT. Translated: CAWREGGAFEDTEAFF. The rearrangement joins TRBV30 to TRBJ1-1; the match to TRBD1 covers 7 bases. Trimming at V came to 3 bases and at J to 3 bases, leaving 13 bases not matched to a gene. The CDR3 is 16 amino acids. Germline V CDR1 and CDR2: GTSNPN, SVGIG (reference sequence).

This rearrangement joins TRBV20-1 to TRBJ1-4; D remains unclear. The length of the CDR3 is 11 residues. Between the trimmed V and J ends, which lost 0 bases and 8 bases, there was a span of 4 bases. Germline CDR1 is DFQATT and CDR2 is SNEGSKA (reference sequence). DNA for the CDR3: TGCAGTGCTAGAGATGCGGAAAAACTGTTTTTT. Translated: CSARDAEKLFF.

The chain uses TRBV19 and TRBJ2-7; 7 nucleotides line up with TRBD1. The CDR3 runs 14 residues. Germline-derived CDR1 and CDR2 are LNHDA and SQIVND (reference sequence). V trimming: 6 bases; J trimming: 3 bases; junction bases outside the gene matches: 8. The CDR3 loop is CASSNRDRDYEQYF. In nucleotides, the CDR3 is TGTGCCAGTAGCAATCGGGACAGAGACTACGAGCAGTACTTC.

A note on this clone: This same CDR3 is encoded by further DNA sequences in the sample. The chain joins TRBV30 to TRBJ2-2; no definite D call. The V end lost 0 bases, the J end lost 5 bases, and 10 bases lay between the germline ends. The V gene's germline CDR1 is GTSNPN and CDR2 SVGIG (reference sequence). The CDR3 totals 14 residues. As DNA, the CDR3 is TGTGCCTGGAGTGTAGGAGTCGGAACCGGGGAGCTGTTTTTT. Translated: CAWSVGVGTGELFF.

The J gene is TRBJ2-2, the V gene TRBV18; weak D call: TRBD1 (5 bases). Trimming removed 2 bases from V and 6 bases from J, with 7 bases in between. Per germline, CDR1 KGHSH and CDR2 LQKENI. CDR3 size: 13 residues. The CDR3 is CASSPIRAGELFF. The CDR3 coding sequence is TGTGCCAGCTCACCAATCAGGGCCGGGGAGCTGTTTTTT.

The rearrangement uses TRBV28 and TRBJ2-6; TRBD1 matches 7 bases. J lost 0 bases, V lost 5 bases, and 10 bases had no gene match. The CDR3 length is 18 residues. From germline, CDR1 is MDHEN and CDR2 SYDVKM. CDR3 bases: TGTGCCAGCAGTCCCCCTGGGACAGTTCCCTCTGGGGCCAACGTCCTGACTTTC. Translation: CASSPPGTVPSGANVLTF.

This chain links TRBV28 with TRBJ2-2; 8 nucleotides align to TRBD1. The CDR3 is made up of 13 amino acids. Germline V gives CDR1 MDHEN, CDR2 SYDVKM. V gave up 7 bases and J gave up 6 bases; unmatched junction bases: 4. Here the CDR3 reads CASNRQGSGELFF. The CDR3 nucleotides are TGTGCCAGCAACAGACAGGGGTCCGGGGAGCTGTTTTTT.

The chain uses TRBV2 and TRBJ2-3; TRBD1 matches at 10 bases. V lost 6 bases to trimming and J lost 3 bases; unmatched junction nucleotides: 6. CDR3 length equals 15 residues. Germline loops: CDR1 SNHLY, CDR2 FYNNEI. The CDR3 DNA is TGTGCCAGCAGCCCGGGACAGGGGAAGACAGATACGCAGTATTTT. The encoded protein is CASSPGQGKTDTQYF.

As regards this clone: The same CDR3 can be traced to other DNA sequences in this sample. This chain links TRBV30 with TRBJ1-1; possible D gene TRBD1, 5 bases. The V gene lost 3 bases and the J gene lost 1 base, with 12 bases spanning the gap. The CDR3 runs 14 residues. Germline V gives CDR1 GTSNPN, CDR2 SVGIG (reference sequence). Here the CDR3 DNA reads TGTGCCTGGAGCAAGGGGAGGGCGAACACTGAAGCTTTCTTT. It codes for CAWSKGRANTEAFF.

The rearrangement links TRBV5-1 to TRBJ2-1; TRBD2 matches 13 bases. J gave up 9 bases and V 0 bases, and 6 bases lay outside the gene matches. The CDR3 runs 16 residues. Germline CDR1 is SGHRS and CDR2 is YFSETQ. The CDR3 coding sequence is TGCGCCAGCAGCTTGGATACTAGCGGGAGGGCCGGTGAGCAGTTCTTC. This codes for CASSLDTSGRAGEQFF.

The J gene is TRBJ1-1, the V gene TRBV18; no definite D call. Germline CDR1 is KGHSH and CDR2 is LQKENI. The CDR3 covers 13 residues. V was trimmed by 3 bases and J by 6 bases, leaving 11 bases between them. CDR3 residues: CASSPERGSEAFF. For the CDR3, the DNA is TGTGCCAGCTCACCGGAGCGAGGGTCTGAAGCTTTCTTT.

In DNA, the CDR3 is TGTGCCTGGAGTACTACTAGCGGGAGGAGCCACGAGCAGTACTTC. Encoded protein: CAWSTTSGRSHEQYF. This chain links TRBV30 with TRBJ2-7; 12 bases are shared with TRBD2. The CDR3 is 15 residues long. CDR1 and CDR2 (germline): GTSNPN, SVGIG (reference sequence). After removal of 2 bases from V and 5 bases from J, the junction contained 7 bases not matched to a gene.